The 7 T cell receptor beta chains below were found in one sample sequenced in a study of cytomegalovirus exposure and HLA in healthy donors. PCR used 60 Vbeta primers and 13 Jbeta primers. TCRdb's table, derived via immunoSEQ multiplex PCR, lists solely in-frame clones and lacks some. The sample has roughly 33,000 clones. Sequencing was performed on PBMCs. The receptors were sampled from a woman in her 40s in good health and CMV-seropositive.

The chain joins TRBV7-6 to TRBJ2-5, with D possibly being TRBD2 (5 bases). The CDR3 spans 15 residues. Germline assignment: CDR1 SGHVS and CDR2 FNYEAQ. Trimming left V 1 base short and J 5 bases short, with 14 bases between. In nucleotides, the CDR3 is TGTGCCAGCAGCTTAGGAGTCGGAGGTTGGGAGACCCAGTACTTC. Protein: CASSLGVGGWETQYF.

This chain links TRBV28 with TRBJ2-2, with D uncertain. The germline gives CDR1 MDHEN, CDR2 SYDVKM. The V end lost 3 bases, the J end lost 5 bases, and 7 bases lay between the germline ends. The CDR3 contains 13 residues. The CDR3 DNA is TGTGCCAGCAGTTTGTTACAGACCGGGGAGCTGTTTTTT. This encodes CASSLLQTGELFF.

The CDR3 nucleotides read TGTGCCAGCAGCCCTCTGGCAGCCAGGAATCAGCCCCAGCATTTT. Residues: CASSPLAARNQPQHF. This sequence joins TRBV28 and TRBJ1-5; D is undetermined. V was cut by 6 bases and J by 4 bases, with 16 bases left in between. CDR3 length equals 15 residues. CDR1 is MDHEN and CDR2 is SYDVKM in the germline V gene. Complete variable domain (other parts from reference TRBV28 and TRBJ1-5): DVKVTQSSRYLVKRTGEKVFLECVQDMDHENMFWYRQDPGLGLRLIYFSYDVKMKEKGDIPEGYSVSREKKERFSLILESASTNQTSMYLCASSPLAARNQPQHFGDGTRLSIL.

CDR3: CAWRTSGNTGELFF. CDR3 DNA: TGTGCCTGGAGAACTAGCGGTAACACCGGGGAGCTGTTTTTT. The V and J genes are TRBV30 and TRBJ2-2, with 8 bases matching TRBD2. Germline-derived CDR1 and CDR2 are GTSNPN and SVGIG (reference sequence). The CDR3 length is 14 residues. Trimming took 3 bases from V and 2 from J; bases not matched to a gene: 2.

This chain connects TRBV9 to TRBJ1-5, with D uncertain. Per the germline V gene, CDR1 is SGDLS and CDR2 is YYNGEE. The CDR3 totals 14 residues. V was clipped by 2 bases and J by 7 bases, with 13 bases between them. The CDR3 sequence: CASSVRGEGQPQHF. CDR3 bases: TGTGCCAGCAGCGTCCGTGGAGAAGGACAGCCCCAGCATTTT.

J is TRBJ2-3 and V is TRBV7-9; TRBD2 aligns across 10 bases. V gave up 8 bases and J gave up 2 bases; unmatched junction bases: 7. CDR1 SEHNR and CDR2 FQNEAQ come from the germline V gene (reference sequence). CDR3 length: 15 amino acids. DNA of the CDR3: TGTGCCAGCCCCGGGGGACTAGCGATCACAGATACGCAGTATTTT. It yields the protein CASPGGLAITDTQYF.

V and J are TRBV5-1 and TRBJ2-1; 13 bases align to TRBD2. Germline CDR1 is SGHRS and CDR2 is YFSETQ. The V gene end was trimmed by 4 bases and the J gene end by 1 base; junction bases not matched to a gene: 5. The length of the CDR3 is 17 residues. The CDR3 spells CASSRPLAGGSYNEQFF. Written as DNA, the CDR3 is TGCGCCAGCAGCCGACCACTAGCGGGAGGGTCCTACAATGAGCAGTTCTTC.